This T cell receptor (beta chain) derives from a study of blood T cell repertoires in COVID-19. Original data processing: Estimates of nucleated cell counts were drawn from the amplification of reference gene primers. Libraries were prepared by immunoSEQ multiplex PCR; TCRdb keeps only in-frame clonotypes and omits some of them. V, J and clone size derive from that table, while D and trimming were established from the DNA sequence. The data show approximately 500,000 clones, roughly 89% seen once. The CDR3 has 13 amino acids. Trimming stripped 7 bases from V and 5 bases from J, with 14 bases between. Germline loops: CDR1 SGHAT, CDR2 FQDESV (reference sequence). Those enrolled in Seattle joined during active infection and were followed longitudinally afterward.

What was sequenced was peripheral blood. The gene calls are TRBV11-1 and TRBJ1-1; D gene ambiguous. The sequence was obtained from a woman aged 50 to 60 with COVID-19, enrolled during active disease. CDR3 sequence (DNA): TGTGCCAGCACCCCAATGAGGGTAACTGAAGCTTTCTTT. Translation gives CASTPMRVTEAFF. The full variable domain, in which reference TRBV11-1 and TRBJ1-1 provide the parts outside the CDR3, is EAEVAQSPRYKITEKSQAVAFWCDPISGHATLYWYRQILGQGPELLVQFQDESVVDDSQLPKDRFSAERLKGVDSTLKIQPAELGDSAMYLCASTPMRVTEAFFGQGTRLTVV.